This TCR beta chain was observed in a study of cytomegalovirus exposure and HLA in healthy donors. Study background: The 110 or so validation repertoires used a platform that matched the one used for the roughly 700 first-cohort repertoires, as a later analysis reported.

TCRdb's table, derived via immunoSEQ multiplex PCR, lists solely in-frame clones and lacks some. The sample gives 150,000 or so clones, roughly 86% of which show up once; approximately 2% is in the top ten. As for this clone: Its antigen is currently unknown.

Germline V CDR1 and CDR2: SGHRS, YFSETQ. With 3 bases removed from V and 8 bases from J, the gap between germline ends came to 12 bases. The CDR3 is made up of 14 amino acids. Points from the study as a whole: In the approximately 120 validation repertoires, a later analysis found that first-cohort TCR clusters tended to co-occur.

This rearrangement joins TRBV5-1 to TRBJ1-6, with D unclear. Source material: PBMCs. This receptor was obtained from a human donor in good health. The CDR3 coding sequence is TGCGCCAGCAGCTCCAGTGGTAAAGATTCACCCCTCCACTTT. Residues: CASSSSGKDSPLHF.